What follows are 28 T cell receptor beta chains derived from one specimen sequenced in a study of CD8+CD57+ T cells in acquired aplastic anemia. Profiles of TCR beta VDJ and CDR3 were generated from a genomic DNA template. MiXCR, applied by TCRdb to the reads, yields one record per CDR3 protein. The sample shows hundreds of thousands of distinct CDR3 sequences, roughly 34% of them seen only once. Selection for sequencing was limited to patients who had shown CD8+CD57+ cell expansion by flow cytometry. Sequencing used sorted CD4+, CD8+, or CD8+CD57+ T cells (not recorded which) from PBMCs. All receptors derive from a human donor with aplastic anemia.

In its sample, this clonotype was seen a few times. This sequence joins TRBV30 and TRBJ1-6; TRBD1 is a possible D gene (5 bases). V was trimmed by 0 bases and J by 4 bases, leaving 19 bases between them. The germline V gene encodes CDR1 GTSNPN and CDR2 SVGIG (reference sequence). This CDR3 has 18 residues. As DNA, the CDR3 is TGTGCCTGGAGTGTAATACGGCTGACAGCTGAATATAATTCACCCCTCCACTTT. Translating it yields CAWSVIRLTAEYNSPLHF. Drawing the rest from reference TRBV30 and TRBJ1-6, the complete variable domain is SQTIHQWPATLVQPVGSPLSLECTVEGTSNPNLYWYRQAAGRGLQLLFYSVGIGQISSEVPQNLSASRPQDRQFILSSKKLLLSDSGFYLCAWSVIRLTAEYNSPLHFGNGTRLTVT.

This clonotype was picked up a small number of times. This chain connects TRBV11-1 to TRBJ2-3; TRBD2 matches at 10 bases. This CDR3 has 15 residues. Looked up from germline, CDR1 is SGHAT and CDR2 is FQDESV (reference sequence). The V gene end was trimmed by 0 bases and the J gene end by 3 bases; junction bases not matched to a gene: 0. The CDR3 DNA follows: TGTGCCAGCAGCTTAGCGACTAGCGGGACAGATACGCAGTATTTT. Translating gives CASSLATSGTDTQYF.

This clonotype was seen ten or more times. V is TRBV7-2 and J is TRBJ1-2, with 8 bases identical to TRBD1. Unmatched junction bases numbered 4, after V lost 3 bases and J lost 7 bases. Germline CDR1 and CDR2: SGHTA and FQGNSA. The CDR3 totals 13 residues. CDR3 in amino acids: CASSFTGGVGYTF. The CDR3 coding sequence is TGTGCCAGCAGCTTCACAGGGGGTGTTGGCTACACCTTC. Complete variable domain (other parts from reference TRBV7-2 and TRBJ1-2): GAGVSQSPSNKVTEKGKDVELRCDPISGHTALYWYRQSLGQGLEFLIYFQGNSAPDKSGLPSDRFSAERTGGSVSTLTIQRTQQEDSAVYLCASSFTGGVGYTFGSGTRLTVV.

This chain connects TRBV9 to TRBJ1-4; TRBD1 might be the D (5 bases). The CDR3 runs 14 residues. V lost 2 bases to trimming and J lost 8 bases, with 13 bases between them. Germline V gene lookup returns CDR1 SGDLS and CDR2 YYNGEE. The CDR3 nucleotides are TGTGCCAGCAGCGTTTCCTCTGGGGACGAAAAACTGTTTTTT. This encodes CASSVSSGDEKLFF.

This clonotype has at least ten counts. In DNA, the CDR3 is TGCAGCGTTGAAGAAATTCTCCCGAACACTGAAGCTTTCTTT. It translates to CSVEEILPNTEAFF. The chain is built from TRBV29-1 and TRBJ1-1; D unresolved. Germline values: CDR1 SQVTM, CDR2 ANQGSEA. The germline V and J ends were trimmed by 0 bases and 1 base, with 9 bases remaining between them. The CDR3 has 14 amino acids. The whole variable domain, filled in from reference TRBV29-1 and TRBJ1-1, reads SAVISQKPSRDICQRGTSLTIQCQVDSQVTMMFWYRQQPGQSLTLIATANQGSEATYESGFVIDKFPISRPNLTFSTLTVSNMSPEDSSIYLCSVEEILPNTEAFFGQGTRLTVV.

The V and J genes are TRBV2 and TRBJ1-2; D gene uncertain. CDR3 length equals 13 residues. Trimming stripped 6 bases from V and 6 bases from J, with 14 bases between. Germline V gene sequence: CDR1 SNHLY, CDR2 FYNNEI. In DNA form, the CDR3 reads TGTGCCAGCAGCGCTAGCGGGATACATGGCTACACCTTC. Protein sequence: CASSASGIHGYTF.

There are many counts of this clonotype. This chain's CDR3 is CASGTGTPVVLTF. DNA of the CDR3: TGTGCCAGCGGAACTGGGACACCAGTCGTCCTGACTTTC. V is TRBV2 and J is TRBJ2-6; possible D gene TRBD1, 6 bases. Trimming stripped 8 bases from V and 12 bases from J, with 17 bases between. Germline CDR1 reads SNHLY; CDR2 reads FYNNEI. This CDR3 region has 13 residues.

This sequence joins TRBV20-1 and TRBJ2-7; 10 bases align to TRBD2. The CDR3 extends over 13 amino acids. The V gene's germline CDR1 is DFQATT and CDR2 SNEGSKA (reference sequence). The V gene end was trimmed by 1 base and the J gene end by 4 bases; junction bases not matched to a gene: 1. CDR3 nucleotides: TGCAGTGCTAGAGCTAGCGGGGGATACGAGCAGTACTTC. This codes for CSARASGGYEQYF.

The table lists this clonotype with many counts. The rearrangement uses TRBV2 and TRBJ2-7; 8 positions match TRBD1. Trimming removed 4 bases from V and 3 bases from J; junction bases left unmatched: 2. Germline CDR1 is SNHLY and CDR2 is FYNNEI. This CDR3 is 13 amino acids long. The CDR3 is CASSGTGIYEQYF. The DNA for the CDR3 is TGTGCCAGCAGTGGGACAGGGATCTACGAGCAGTACTTC. The complete variable domain, with remaining parts taken from reference TRBV2 and TRBJ2-7, reads EPEVTQTPSHQVTQMGQEVILRCVPISNHLYFYWYRQILGQKVEFLVSFYNNEISEKSEIFDDQFSVERPDGSNFTLKIRSTKLEDSAMYFCASSGTGIYEQYFGPGTRLTVT.

The chain has TRBV7-9 and TRBJ1-5; D possibly corresponds to TRBD1 (6 bases). Germline V gives CDR1 SEHNR, CDR2 FQNEAQ (reference sequence). The CDR3 runs 14 residues. Deletions cut 1 base from V and 5 bases from J, with 9 bases between. CDR3 sequence: CASSLGGHDQPQHF. CDR3 DNA sequence: TGTGCCAGCAGCTTAGGGGGACACGATCAGCCCCAGCATTTT.

A word on this clonotype: Its ends do not fully match the called genes, so a read error is possible. The chain uses TRBV11-1 and TRBJ1-4; a possible D gene is TRBD1 (5 bases). The CDR3 has 16 residues. Germline V lookup: CDR1 SGHAT, CDR2 FQDESV (reference sequence). In DNA, the CDR3 is TGTGCCAGCAGCACCAGGGACCGACTACCTAATGAAAAACCGTTTTTT. Protein product: CASSTRDRLPNEKPFF. Together with reference TRBV11-1 and TRBJ1-4, the CDR3 gives the full variable domain: EAEVAQSPRYKITEKSQAVAFWCDPISGHATLYWYRQILGQGPELLVQFQDESVVDDSQLPKDRFSAERLKGVDSTLKIQPAELGDSAMYLCASSTRDRLPNEKPFFGSGTQLSVL.

This rearrangement joins TRBV6-2 or TRBV6-3 to TRBJ1-1; possibly TRBD1 for D (6 bases). In germline, CDR1 is MNHEY, CDR2 SVGEGT. With 2 bases removed from V and 5 bases from J, the gap between germline ends came to 18 bases. The CDR3 covers 16 residues. The CDR3, as DNA: TGTGCCAGCAGTTACGGGTCGGCAGGGGCGCGGACTGAAGCTTTCTTT. Protein sequence: CASSYGSAGARTEAFF.

Many counts were recorded for this clonotype. The chain is built from TRBV9 and TRBJ1-2; D remains ambiguous. In germline, CDR1 is SGDLS, CDR2 YYNGEE. V was pared by 3 bases and J by 3 bases, with 3 bases between. The CDR3 loop spans 11 amino acids. CDR3 coding DNA: TGTGCCAGCAGCGCATACTATGGCTACACCTTC. Translated, it gives CASSAYYGYTF.

The chain combines TRBV6-2 or TRBV6-3 with TRBJ2-1, with 11 bases identical to TRBD2. CDR3 length: 18 amino acids. Germline-derived CDR1 and CDR2 are MNHEY and SVGEGT. The trim removed 0 bases at V and 7 bases at J, leaving 11 bases unmatched. CDR3 coding DNA: TGTGCCAGCAGTTACTCCTCGACTAGCGGGATCCCCTTGAATGAGCAGTTCTTC. As protein: CASSYSSTSGIPLNEQFF.

The table lists this clonotype with many counts. The chain has TRBV20-1 and TRBJ1-1; D is undetermined. Germline CDR1 DFQATT, CDR2 SNEGSKA (reference sequence). V lost 5 bases and J 1 base, leaving 11 bases between the germline ends. The CDR3 extends over 13 amino acids. This CDR3 reads CSARPRQNTEAFF. In DNA form, the CDR3 reads TGCAGTGCTCGCCCGCGTCAGAACACTGAAGCTTTCTTT.

This clonotype showed up many times. The chain has TRBV20-1 and TRBJ1-2, with D possibly TRBD1 on 6 matching bases. Germline CDR1 reads DFQATT; CDR2 reads SNEGSKA (reference sequence). CDR3 size: 12 residues. With 5 bases removed from V and 7 bases from J, the gap between germline ends came to 14 bases. CDR3 amino acids: CSAQQGVSGYTF. The CDR3 region has the DNA TGCAGTGCTCAACAGGGTGTGAGTGGCTACACCTTC.

The chain has TRBV6-1 and TRBJ2-4, with D unresolved. This CDR3 is built from 16 residues. V lost 7 bases to trimming and J lost 3 bases, with 19 bases between them. Germline-derived CDR1 and CDR2 are MNHNS and SASEGT. The CDR3 sequence is CASTHGSGLGKNIQYF. The CDR3 DNA sequence: TGTGCCAGCACCCACGGGTCCGGGTTGGGCAAAAACATTCAGTACTTC.

The chain links TRBV20-1 to TRBJ1-5; TRBD1 is a possible D gene (5 bases). Per the germline V gene, CDR1 is DFQATT and CDR2 is SNEGSKA (reference sequence). V lost 2 bases to trimming and J lost 0 bases, with 17 bases between them. This CDR3 comprises 17 residues. The CDR3 sequence is CSARLPPGGDSNQPQHF. The CDR3 DNA is TGCAGTGCTAGACTTCCGCCGGGGGGTGATAGCAATCAGCCCCAGCATTTT.

In the case of this clonotype: The junction differs from germline at one of its ends, possibly a read error. The chain carries TRBV12-5 and TRBJ1-5; D is uncertain. Germline V gene sequence: CDR1 LGHNT, CDR2 FRNRAP. This CDR3 region has 12 residues. CDR3 loop: CASGNPNRPQHF. The DNA of the CDR3 is TGTGCTAGTGGTAACCCCAATCGGCCCCAGCATTTT.

This clonotype appeared many times. V gene TRBV7-6 combines with J gene TRBJ2-7; 9 bases agree with TRBD2. Germline CDR1 and CDR2: SGHVS and FNYEAQ. This CDR3 contains 17 residues. J lost 0 bases, V lost 2 bases, and 8 bases had no gene match. Written as DNA, the CDR3 is TGTGCCAGCAGCTTAATCGCGGGGGGGGACAGCTCCTACGAGCAGTACTTC. Translating it yields CASSLIAGGDSSYEQYF. Complete variable domain (other parts from reference TRBV7-6 and TRBJ2-7): GAGVSQSPRYKVTKRGQDVALRCDPISGHVSLYWYRQALGQGPEFLTYFNYEAQQDKSGLPNDRFSAERPEGSISTLTIQRTEQRDSAMYRCASSLIAGGDSSYEQYFGPGTRLTVT.

This chain links TRBV25-1 with TRBJ1-6, with TRBD1 matching over 7 bases. CDR3 size: 16 residues. Germline V gene sequence: CDR1 MGHDK, CDR2 SYGVNS. The trim removed 3 bases at V and 2 bases at J, leaving 4 bases unmatched. The CDR3 nucleotides read TGTGCCAGCAGTGAGTCCCAGGGGGCCTATAATTCACCCCTCCACTTT. The encoded protein is CASSESQGAYNSPLHF. The full variable domain, rest sourced from reference TRBV25-1 and TRBJ1-6, is EADIYQTPRYLVIGTGKKITLECSQTMGHDKMYWYQQDPGMELHLIHYSYGVNSTEKGDLSSESTVSRIRTEHFPLTLESARPSHTSQYLCASSESQGAYNSPLHFGNGTRLTVT.

The chain joins TRBV15 to TRBJ1-1; maybe TRBD1 (5 bases). CDR1 is LNHNV and CDR2 is YYDKDF in the germline V gene (reference sequence). Trimming took off 1 base at V and 1 base at J, with 10 bases between the two ends. The CDR3 sequence is 15 residues long. The CDR3 here is CATSRGVGTNTEAFF. Here the CDR3 DNA reads TGTGCCACCAGCAGAGGTGTGGGGACGAACACTGAAGCTTTCTTT.

V is TRBV7-2 and J is TRBJ2-7, with D maybe TRBD2 (5 bases). The CDR3 is 12 residues long. The germline gives CDR1 SGHTA, CDR2 FQGNSA. V shed 5 bases and J shed 6 bases, with 11 bases lying between them. The CDR3 coding sequence is TGTGCCAGCAGCCCCGCTAGCTCCGAGCAGTACTTC. This codes for CASSPASSEQYF. Complete variable domain (other parts from reference TRBV7-2 and TRBJ2-7): GAGVSQSPSNKVTEKGKDVELRCDPISGHTALYWYRQSLGQGLEFLIYFQGNSAPDKSGLPSDRFSAERTGGSVSTLTIQRTQQEDSAVYLCASSPASSEQYFGPGTRLTVT.

This clonotype was seen many times. The rearrangement uses TRBV20-1 and TRBJ1-2; D unresolved. The CDR3 runs to 11 residues. V was shortened by 3 bases and J by 6 bases, with 8 bases between the two germline ends. The V gene's germline CDR1 is DFQATT and CDR2 SNEGSKA (reference sequence). Written as DNA, the CDR3 is TGCAGTGCTAGTTTCTTTAATGGCTACACCTTC. As protein: CSASFFNGYTF.

This clonotype was observed at least ten times. V is TRBV2 and J is TRBJ1-1; tentative D call: TRBD1 (6 bases). V lost 9 bases to trimming and J lost 0 bases, with 17 bases between them. The CDR3 is 15 residues long. The V gene's germline CDR1 is SNHLY and CDR2 FYNNEI. This CDR3 is CARGGVGGMNTEAFF. CDR3 nucleotides: TGTGCCAGGGGAGGGGTAGGGGGAATGAACACTGAAGCTTTCTTT.

This chain links TRBV28 with TRBJ1-6; maybe TRBD1 (6 bases). V was clipped by 3 bases and J by 7 bases, with 10 bases between them. This CDR3 is 14 amino acids long. The germline V gene encodes CDR1 MDHEN and CDR2 SYDVKM. The CDR3 protein is CASSLQTGNSPLHF. The CDR3 DNA is TGTGCCAGCAGTTTGCAAACAGGGAATTCACCCCTCCACTTT.

At least ten counts were recorded for this clonotype. The chain employs TRBV9 and TRBJ1-2; D is unresolved. V was pared by 3 bases and J by 0 bases, with 12 bases between. Germline values: CDR1 SGDLS, CDR2 YYNGEE. There are 15 residues in the CDR3. CDR3 protein: CASSAQTHSNYGYTF. CDR3 nucleotides: TGTGCCAGCAGCGCCCAGACACATTCTAACTATGGCTACACCTTC.

J is TRBJ2-1 and V is TRBV6-2 or TRBV6-3; weak D call: TRBD1 (5 bases). V was cut by 4 bases and J by 3 bases, with 13 bases left in between. Germline lookup yields CDR1 MNHEY and CDR2 SVGEGT. The CDR3 spans 15 residues. CDR3 coding DNA: TGTGCCAGCAGTTGGGTCCCAGGGTACTACAATGAGCAGTTCTTC. This translates into CASSWVPGYYNEQFF.